These T cell receptor beta chains were read from a single sample in a study of cytomegalovirus exposure and HLA in healthy donors. TCRdb keeps only in-frame clones here, not all; method: immunoSEQ multiplex PCR. Of 200,000 to 250,000 clones in the sample, approximately 80% are singletons; the top ten hold around 1.4%. The sample taken for sequencing was PBMCs. The receptor source for this set is a girl aged 10 to 17 in good health and CMV-seronegative. Both conserved end residues are part of each CDR3. The order of the fields is clone size, D gene, J gene, V gene, CDR3 length, CDR3 protein, CDR3 DNA. D genes are given only for firm matches. Part of the rows lack a size; the others show once, few, many or a class for expanded clones.

abundance: NA
d_gene: NA
j_gene: TRBJ2-3
v_gene: TRBV6-5
len: 16
CDR3aa: CASSYFEAGKTDTQYF
CDR3nt: TGTGCCAGCAGTTATTTTGAGGCGGGTAAAACAGATACGCAGTATTTT

abundance: NA
d_gene: TRBD1
j_gene: TRBJ1-2
v_gene: TRBV15
len: 14
CDR3aa: CATSRGTGANGYTF
CDR3nt: TGTGCCACCAGCAGAGGGACAGGGGCGAACGGCTACACCTTC

abundance: NA
d_gene: NA
j_gene: TRBJ2-1
v_gene: TRBV7-3
len: 15
CDR3aa: CASSSGLASSNEQFF
CDR3nt: TGTGCCAGCAGCTCGGGACTTGCCTCCTCAAATGAGCAGTTCTTC

abundance: NA
d_gene: TRBD1
j_gene: TRBJ2-7
v_gene: TRBV18
len: 14
CDR3aa: CASWSGQGSSEQYF
CDR3nt: TGTGCCAGCTGGTCCGGACAGGGGTCCTCCGAGCAGTACTTC

abundance: NA
d_gene: NA
j_gene: TRBJ1-2
v_gene: TRBV6-6
len: 16
CDR3aa: CASSYVRGTFNYGYTF
CDR3nt: TGTGCCAGCAGTTATGTGAGGGGGACATTTAACTATGGCTACACCTTC

abundance: NA
d_gene: NA
j_gene: TRBJ1-5
v_gene: TRBV7-7
len: 22
CDR3aa: CASSLIFRQGQPKKNSNQPQHF
CDR3nt: TGTGCCAGCAGCTTAATTTTTCGGCAGGGACAACCGAAAAAGAATAGCAATCAGCCCCAGCATTTT

abundance: NA
d_gene: NA
j_gene: TRBJ1-2
v_gene: TRBV6-5
len: 14
CDR3aa: CASSYSGGSYGYTF
CDR3nt: TGTGCCAGCAGTTACTCCGGAGGGAGCTATGGCTACACCTTC

abundance: NA
d_gene: NA
j_gene: TRBJ2-5
v_gene: TRBV6-5
len: 15
CDR3aa: CASRRSGGTGETQYF
CDR3nt: TGTGCCAGCCGCCGATCCGGGGGAACGGGAGAGACCCAGTACTTC

abundance: NA
d_gene: TRBD1
j_gene: TRBJ2-5
v_gene: TRBV5-1
len: 17
CDR3aa: CASSFGTGSDVKETQYF
CDR3nt: TGCGCCAGCAGCTTCGGGACAGGGAGCGACGTAAAAGAGACCCAGTACTTC

abundance: NA
d_gene: TRBD2
j_gene: TRBJ2-3
v_gene: TRBV11-2
len: 15
CDR3aa: CASSPPAGVGLTQYF
CDR3nt: TGTGCCAGCAGCCCCCCGGCGGGAGTGGGACTTACGCAGTATTTT

abundance: NA
d_gene: NA
j_gene: TRBJ1-2
v_gene: TRBV10-3
len: 13
CDR3aa: CAISEAEGRGYTF
CDR3nt: TGTGCCATCAGTGAGGCGGAGGGCCGGGGCTACACCTTC

abundance: NA
d_gene: TRBD1
j_gene: TRBJ2-7
v_gene: TRBV28
len: 13
CDR3aa: CASSPDRVSEQYF
CDR3nt: TGTGCCAGCAGTCCAGACAGGGTCAGCGAGCAGTACTTC

abundance: NA
d_gene: TRBD1
j_gene: TRBJ2-6
v_gene: TRBV12-5
len: 18
CDR3aa: CASGMTGLGLSGANVLTF
CDR3nt: TGTGCTAGTGGGATGACAGGGTTAGGCCTCTCTGGGGCCAACGTCCTGACTTTC

abundance: NA
d_gene: TRBD1
j_gene: TRBJ2-3
v_gene: TRBV4-3
len: 15
CDR3aa: CASSRGQIYTDTQYF
CDR3nt: TGCGCCAGCAGCCGGGGACAGATTTACACAGATACGCAGTATTTT

abundance: NA
d_gene: TRBD1
j_gene: TRBJ1-2
v_gene: TRBV10-3
len: 14
CDR3aa: CAIRGTGGTGGYTF
CDR3nt: TGTGCCATCAGAGGGACAGGAGGGACAGGTGGCTACACCTTC

abundance: NA
d_gene: NA
j_gene: TRBJ1-1
v_gene: TRBV4-1
len: 15
CDR3aa: CASSQATRRDPEAFF
CDR3nt: TGCGCCAGCAGCCAAGCAACGCGCCGGGATCCTGAAGCTTTCTTT

abundance: NA
d_gene: TRBD2
j_gene: TRBJ2-7
v_gene: TRBV7-2
len: 15
CDR3aa: CASSPGPSGVGEQYF
CDR3nt: TGTGCCAGCAGCCCCGGTCCCAGCGGGGTGGGAGAGCAGTACTTC

abundance: few
d_gene: TRBD2
j_gene: TRBJ2-3
v_gene: TRBV7-9
len: 17
CDR3aa: CASSPTPGSGRGHTQYF
CDR3nt: TGTGCCAGCAGCCCCACGCCGGGCAGCGGGAGAGGACATACGCAGTATTTT